This T cell receptor (beta chain) emerged from a study of long-term antiretroviral therapy in people with HIV. In the case of this clone: Its specificity is unknown.

V lost 8 bases and J lost 4, with 14 bases in between. The CDR3 is made up of 13 amino acids. From germline, CDR1 is SNHLY and CDR2 FYNNEI. It was version v3.0 of the immunoSEQ assay that was run at survey level. Clones were sequenced by immunoSEQ multiplex PCR, and TCRdb holds only the in-frame ones, with some missing. The data show about 39,000 clones, with about 85% seen just once and 4.5% to 7% held by the top ten. General observations from the study: Control repertoires displayed wider CDR3 length ranges than the HIV repertoires. No data on ART adherence, viral resistance or therapy changes. Relative to transplant donor controls, diversity remained lower despite increasing after ART.

The chain employs TRBV2 and TRBJ1-2; D is undetermined. The sample here was unsorted PBMCs, taken 3.1 years after starting antiretroviral therapy. This clonotype was obtained from a woman aged 50 to 60 with HIV. The CDR3 protein is CASDGRGSYGYTF. CDR3 sequence (DNA): TGTGCCAGCGACGGGCGGGGTAGCTATGGCTACACCTTC.